The 19 T cell receptor beta chains in this list originate from one sample, sequenced in a study of graft-versus-host responses after intestinal transplantation. For these TCRs, the target antigens are not known. The assay was immunoSEQ multiplex PCR, and TCRdb's table has in-frame clones only and misses some. The profile covers over 90,000 clones, with roughly 91% appearing a single time and roughly 0.2% taken by the ten largest. The sequencing here drew on unstimulated CD4+ T cells sorted from spleen or lymph node cells, taken before transplant. These receptor sequences come from a human donor who was the organ donor for an intestinal transplant.

The chain carries TRBV28 and TRBJ1-2; D perhaps matches TRBD1 (5 bases). Trimming stripped 7 bases from V and 8 bases from J, with 17 bases between. Per germline, CDR1 MDHEN and CDR2 SYDVKM. This CDR3 is 13 amino acids long. The chain's CDR3 is CASTPRGAGGYTF. The CDR3 DNA is TGTGCCAGCACCCCGCGAGGGGCGGGAGGCTACACCTTC.

This chain connects TRBV6-6 to TRBJ2-7; D unresolved. There are 14 residues in the CDR3. Trimming stripped 0 bases from V and 0 bases from J, with 6 bases between. Germline lookup yields CDR1 MNHNY and CDR2 SVGAGI (reference sequence). Written as DNA, the CDR3 is TGTGCCAGCAGTTACTCGCCGGGCTCCTACGAGCAGTACTTC. Translated: CASSYSPGSYEQYF.

V and J are TRBV30 and TRBJ1-1; possibly TRBD1 for D (5 bases). V was trimmed by 4 bases and J by 0 bases, leaving 6 bases between them. The CDR3 contains 12 residues. Germline V lookup: CDR1 GTSNPN, CDR2 SVGIG (reference sequence). CDR3 nucleotide sequence: TGTGCCTGGACAGGGATGAACACTGAAGCTTTCTTT. The encoded protein is CAWTGMNTEAFF.

The chain is built from TRBV28 and TRBJ1-5, with 12 bases aligning to TRBD1. There are 17 residues in the CDR3. The V gene end was trimmed by 5 bases and the J gene end by 2 bases; junction bases not matched to a gene: 7. The germline gives CDR1 MDHEN, CDR2 SYDVKM. In DNA, the CDR3 is TGTGCCAGCAGTCCGTGGGACAGGGGGCCGGGCAATCAGCCCCAGCATTTT. This gives the protein CASSPWDRGPGNQPQHF.

The gene calls are TRBV7-8 and TRBJ2-7, with TRBD1 matching over 12 bases. Trimming cost V 2 bases and J 4 bases; bases outside gene matches: 6. Germline CDR1 reads SGHVS; CDR2 reads FQNEAQ. The CDR3 length is 16 residues. The CDR3 loop is CASSLLGQGAQYEQYF. CDR3 nucleotides: TGTGCCAGCAGCTTACTGGGACAGGGGGCGCAGTACGAGCAGTACTTC. Using reference TRBV7-8 and TRBJ2-7 for the parts outside the CDR3, the full variable domain is GAGVSQSPRYKVAKRGQDVALRCDPISGHVSLFWYQQALGQGPEFLTYFQNEAQLDKSGLPSDRFFAERPEGSVSTLKIQRTQQEDSAVYLCASSLLGQGAQYEQYFGPGTRLTVT.

The genes are TRBV4-3 and TRBJ2-5; 8 nucleotides line up with TRBD1. The J call may be incorrect, as the DNA end agrees better with TRBJ2-7. CDR1 is LGHNA and CDR2 is YSLEER in the germline V gene. The CDR3 length is 18 residues. CDR3 in amino acids: CASSPPPARGPNGVEQYF. The CDR3 nucleotides read TGCGCCAGCAGCCCCCCCCCGGCCAGGGGGCCCAACGGGGTCGAGCAGTACTTC.

The rearrangement uses TRBV6-5 and TRBJ2-7; 12 bases are a match to TRBD1. Germline V CDR1 and CDR2: MNHEY, SVGAGI. The CDR3 runs to 13 residues. Trimming cost V 7 bases and J 9 bases; bases outside gene matches: 7. CDR3 loop: CASKGQGASAQYF. In DNA, the CDR3 is TGTGCCAGCAAGGGACAGGGGGCATCTGCGCAGTACTTC.

The J gene is TRBJ2-7, the V gene TRBV18; 7 bases fit TRBD1. CDR3 length: 15 amino acids. Germline V gene data show CDR1 as KGHSH and CDR2 as LQKENI. J was trimmed by 2 bases and V by 0 bases; bases with no gene match: 4. As DNA, the CDR3 is TGTGCCAGCTCACCACCGGGACAGAGAACCTACGAGCAGTACTTC. Translation gives CASSPPGQRTYEQYF.

The rearrangement uses TRBV4-3 and TRBJ2-1; 11 bases agree with TRBD2. This CDR3 is 17 amino acids long. Germline assignment: CDR1 LGHNA and CDR2 YSLEER. The J segment lost 8 bases and the V segment lost 2 bases, leaving 11 bases of the junction unmatched. The CDR3, as DNA: TGCGCCAGCAGCCAAATAAGCCTAGCGGGGGGAGGCGATGAGCAGTTCTTC. Translating gives CASSQISLAGGGDEQFF.

The chain uses TRBV9 and TRBJ2-7, with D possibly matching TRBD1 (5 bases). V was shortened by 0 bases and J by 3 bases, with 13 bases between the two germline ends. The CDR3 consists of 15 residues. Looked up from germline, CDR1 is SGDLS and CDR2 is YYNGEE. DNA for the CDR3: TGTGCCAGCAGCGTAGCCCAGGGTGGGGTCTACGAGCAGTACTTC. Translated, it gives CASSVAQGGVYEQYF.

The V gene is TRBV7-3, the J gene TRBJ2-3, with TRBD2 matching 9 bases. Germline CDR1 is SGHTA and CDR2 is FQGTGA. The CDR3 contains 15 residues. V lost 1 base, J lost 4 bases, and 3 bases stayed unmatched. CDR3 sequence reads: CASSLIAGGADTQYF. Here the CDR3 DNA reads TGTGCCAGCAGCTTAATCGCGGGGGGGGCAGATACGCAGTATTTT.

This chain links TRBV6-1 with TRBJ2-7; D remains unclear. The CDR3 sequence is 13 residues long. CDR1 and CDR2 from the germline V gene are MNHNS and SASEGT. Trimming left V 3 bases short and J 8 bases short, with 14 bases between. The chain's CDR3 is CASSESRPTKQYF. For the CDR3, the DNA is TGTGCCAGCAGTGAGTCACGTCCTACGAAGCAGTACTTC.

This rearrangement joins TRBV7-2 to TRBJ1-3; D possibly corresponds to TRBD1 (5 bases). Germline V CDR1 and CDR2: SGHTA, FQGNSA. The CDR3 contains 15 residues. V shed 5 bases and J shed 0 bases, with 11 bases lying between them. CDR3 nucleotide sequence: TGTGCCAGCAGCCGGGACTTGAGCTCTGGAAACACCATATATTTT. Amino acid sequence: CASSRDLSSGNTIYF.

The rearrangement joins TRBV27 to TRBJ1-5, with D uncertain. This CDR3 has 13 amino acids. The V end lost 3 bases, the J end lost 7 bases, and 10 bases lay between the germline ends. Germline V gene data show CDR1 as MNHEY and CDR2 as SMNVEV (reference sequence). For the CDR3, the DNA is TGTGCCAGCAGTTTTAGCGTACGACAGCCCCAGCATTTT. This encodes CASSFSVRQPQHF.

This clone was detected once. The chain combines TRBV15 with TRBJ2-6; 10 nucleotides agree with TRBD1. This CDR3 has 15 residues. The V gene end was trimmed by 5 bases and the J gene end by 4 bases; junction bases not matched to a gene: 2. Germline V gene data show CDR1 as LNHNV and CDR2 as YYDKDF (reference sequence). CDR3: CATSDRGPGANVLTF. The CDR3, as DNA: TGTGCCACCAGCGACAGGGGGCCCGGGGCCAACGTCCTGACTTTC.

V usage is TRBV7-9 and J usage is TRBJ1-2; D is undetermined. The CDR3 runs 13 residues. The germline CDR1 and CDR2 sequences are SEHNR and FQNEAQ (reference sequence). The V end was cut by 5 bases, the J end by 1 base, with 8 bases between. CDR3 residues: CASSGGSNYGYTF. CDR3 in DNA: TGTGCCAGCAGCGGAGGGAGTAACTATGGCTACACCTTC.

The chain carries TRBV7-9 and TRBJ1-5; TRBD1 might be the D (5 bases). Germline V gene sequence: CDR1 SEHNR, CDR2 FQNEAQ (reference sequence). V shed 1 base and J shed 0 bases, with 13 bases lying between them. This CDR3 comprises 17 residues. CDR3 sequence (DNA): TGTGCCAGCAGCTTAGAACGAACAGGAGTTAGCAATCAGCCCCAGCATTTT. Amino acid sequence: CASSLERTGVSNQPQHF.

In its sample, this clone was seen a few times. The J gene is TRBJ1-5, the V gene TRBV7-2, with 7 bases fitting TRBD1. The CDR3 is 15 residues long. Germline assignment: CDR1 SGHTA and CDR2 FQGNSA. J was trimmed by 1 base and V by 6 bases; bases with no gene match: 6. The CDR3 is CASSRDRASNQPQHF. CDR3 nucleotides: TGTGCCAGCAGTCGCGACAGGGCAAGCAATCAGCCCCAGCATTTT.

This chain links TRBV4-1 with TRBJ1-2; TRBD1 matches at 9 bases. V was clipped by 4 bases and J by 4 bases; unmatched bases: 7. CDR1 is MGHRA, CDR2 YSYEKL, per germline. The CDR3 consists of 15 residues. The CDR3 DNA sequence: TGCGCCAGCAGCCTCCGGGACAGGGTAGGCTATGGCTACACCTTC. It specifies CASSLRDRVGYGYTF.